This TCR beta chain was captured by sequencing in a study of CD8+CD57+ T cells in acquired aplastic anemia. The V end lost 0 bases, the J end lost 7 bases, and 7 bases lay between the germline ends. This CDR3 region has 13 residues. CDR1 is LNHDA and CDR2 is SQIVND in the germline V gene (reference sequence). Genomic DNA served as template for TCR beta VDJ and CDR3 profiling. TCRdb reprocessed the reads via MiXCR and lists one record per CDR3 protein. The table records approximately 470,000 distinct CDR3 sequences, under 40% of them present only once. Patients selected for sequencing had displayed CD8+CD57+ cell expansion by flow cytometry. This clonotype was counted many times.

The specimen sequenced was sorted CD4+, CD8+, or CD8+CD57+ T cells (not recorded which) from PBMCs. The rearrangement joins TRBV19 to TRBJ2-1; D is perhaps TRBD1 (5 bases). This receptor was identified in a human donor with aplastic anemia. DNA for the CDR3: TGTGCCAGTAGTATAGAAAGGGGAAATGAGCAGTTCTTC. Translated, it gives CASSIERGNEQFF.